The rows below give T cell receptor beta chains drawn from one sample of a study of CD8 T cells in Susac syndrome. TCRdb itself ran the immunoSEQ multiplex PCR reads through MiXCR, one entry per CDR3 protein. The sample shows around 190,000 distinct CDR3 sequences, approximately 96% of them seen only once. What was sequenced was CD8+ T cells from PBMCs. The receptor source for this set is a human donor with multiple sclerosis. Each CDR3 is given with its conserved first and last residue. A D gene is named only where the DNA matches it firmly. Some rows mark clone size as missing; the rest say once, few, many or name a class of expanded clone.

TRBJ2-5	TRBV4-1	.	.	CASSADTSQETQYF	TGCGCCAGCAGCGCAGACACTTCCCAAGAGACCCAGTACTTC
TRBJ2-3	TRBV13	.	.	CASSPGRTDTQYF	TGTGCCAGCAGCCCCGGCCGCACAGATACGCAGTATTTT
TRBJ2-7	TRBV2	TRBD1	.	CASSEGQDPLEQYF	TGTGCCAGCAGTGAGGGACAGGATCCTCTCGAGCAGTACTTC
TRBJ1-1	TRBV27	.	.	CASSFIGVGNTEAFF	TGTGCCAGCAGTTTCATCGGCGTCGGCAACACTGAAGCTTTCTTT
TRBJ2-7	TRBV20-1	.	.	CSARDPGRGYEQYF	TGCAGTGCTAGAGATCCCGGGAGAGGTTACGAGCAGTACTTC
TRBJ1-3	TRBV23-1	TRBD1	once	CASPLAGGKGNTIYF	TGCGCCAGCCCTCTAGCAGGGGGGAAGGGGAACACCATATATTTT
TRBJ2-5	TRBV15	TRBD2	once	CATSRDWSGVGETQYF	TGTGCCACCAGCAGAGATTGGAGCGGGGTCGGGGAGACCCAGTACTTC
TRBJ2-7	TRBV29-1	TRBD1	.	CSVGTGTGVNEQYF	TGCAGCGTTGGAACCGGGACAGGGGTCAACGAGCAGTACTTC
TRBJ2-3	TRBV9	TRBD2	.	CASSVSGVLDTQYF	TGTGCCAGCAGCGTTAGCGGGGTGTTAGATACGCAGTATTTT
TRBJ2-3	TRBV27	.	.	CASSLTSGISGTDTQYF	TGTGCCAGCAGTCTGACGTCAGGCATAAGCGGCACAGATACGCAGTATTTT
TRBJ2-7	TRBV9	TRBD2	.	CASSVSPSGGVYEQYF	TGTGCCAGCAGCGTATCCCCTAGCGGGGGGGTCTACGAGCAGTACTTC